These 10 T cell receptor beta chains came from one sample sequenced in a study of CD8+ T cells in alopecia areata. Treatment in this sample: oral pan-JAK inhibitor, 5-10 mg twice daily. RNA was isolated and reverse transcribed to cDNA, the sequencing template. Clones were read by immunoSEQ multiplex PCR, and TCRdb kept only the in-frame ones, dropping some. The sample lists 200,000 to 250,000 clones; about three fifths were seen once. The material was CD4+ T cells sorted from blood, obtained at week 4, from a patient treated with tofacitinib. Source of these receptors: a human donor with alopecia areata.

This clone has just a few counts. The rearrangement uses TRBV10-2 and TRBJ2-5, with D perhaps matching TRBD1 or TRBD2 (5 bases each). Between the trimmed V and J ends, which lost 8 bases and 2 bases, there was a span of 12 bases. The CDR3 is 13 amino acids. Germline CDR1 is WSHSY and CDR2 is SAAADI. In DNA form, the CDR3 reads TGCGCCAGCGGCCGGGACCCACAAGAGACCCAGTACTTC. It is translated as CASGRDPQETQYF.

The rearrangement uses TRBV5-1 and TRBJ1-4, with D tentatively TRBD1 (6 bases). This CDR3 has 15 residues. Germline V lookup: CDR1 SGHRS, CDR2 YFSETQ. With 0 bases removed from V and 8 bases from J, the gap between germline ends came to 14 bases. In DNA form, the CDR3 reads TGCGCCAGCAGCTTGGACGGACAGATTCAAGAAAAACTGTTTTTT. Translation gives CASSLDGQIQEKLFF.

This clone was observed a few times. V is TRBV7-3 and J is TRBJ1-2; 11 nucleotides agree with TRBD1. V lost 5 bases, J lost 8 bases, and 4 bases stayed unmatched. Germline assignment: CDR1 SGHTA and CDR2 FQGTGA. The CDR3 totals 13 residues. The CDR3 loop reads CASSKDRGRGYTF. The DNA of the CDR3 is TGTGCCAGCAGCAAGGACAGGGGGCGCGGCTACACCTTC.

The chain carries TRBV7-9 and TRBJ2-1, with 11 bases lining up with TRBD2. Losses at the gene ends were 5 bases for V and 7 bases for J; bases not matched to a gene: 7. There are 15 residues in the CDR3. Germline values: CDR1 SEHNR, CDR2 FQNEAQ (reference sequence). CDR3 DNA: TGTGCCAGCAGCCCGCAGACTAGCGGGGTAAATGAGCAGTTCTTC. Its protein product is CASSPQTSGVNEQFF.

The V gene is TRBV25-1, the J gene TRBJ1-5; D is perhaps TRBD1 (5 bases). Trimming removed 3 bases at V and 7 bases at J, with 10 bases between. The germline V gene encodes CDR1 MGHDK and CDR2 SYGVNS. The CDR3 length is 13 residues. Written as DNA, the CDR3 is TGTGCCAGCAGTGAGACGGGGCAGCAGCCCCAGCATTTT. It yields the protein CASSETGQQPQHF.

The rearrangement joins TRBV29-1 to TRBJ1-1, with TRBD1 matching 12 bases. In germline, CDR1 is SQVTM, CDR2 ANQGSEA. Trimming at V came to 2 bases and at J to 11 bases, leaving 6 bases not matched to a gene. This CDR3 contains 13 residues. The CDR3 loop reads CSVERDRGLAAFF. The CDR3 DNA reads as TGCAGCGTTGAACGGGACAGGGGGCTGGCCGCTTTCTTT.

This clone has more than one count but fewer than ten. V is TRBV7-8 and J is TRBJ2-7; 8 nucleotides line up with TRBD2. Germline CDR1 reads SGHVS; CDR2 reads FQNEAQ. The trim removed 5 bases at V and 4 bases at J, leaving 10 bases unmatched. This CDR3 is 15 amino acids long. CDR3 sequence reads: CASSPTGGGGYEQYF. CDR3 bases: TGTGCCAGCAGCCCGACGGGGGGCGGGGGGTACGAGCAGTACTTC.

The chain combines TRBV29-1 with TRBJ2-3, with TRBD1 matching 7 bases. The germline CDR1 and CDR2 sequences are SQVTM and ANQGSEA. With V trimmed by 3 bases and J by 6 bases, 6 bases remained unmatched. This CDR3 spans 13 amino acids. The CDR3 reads CSVERGQQDTQYF. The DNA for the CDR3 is TGCAGCGTTGAGAGGGGACAGCAGGATACGCAGTATTTT.

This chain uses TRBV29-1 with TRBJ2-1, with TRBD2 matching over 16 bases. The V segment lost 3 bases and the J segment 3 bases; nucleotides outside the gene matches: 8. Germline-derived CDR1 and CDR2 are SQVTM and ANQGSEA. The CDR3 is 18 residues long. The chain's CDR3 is CSVDSGTSGGAIYNEQFF. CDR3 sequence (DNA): TGCAGCGTTGACAGCGGGACTAGCGGGGGGGCTATCTACAATGAGCAGTTCTTC.

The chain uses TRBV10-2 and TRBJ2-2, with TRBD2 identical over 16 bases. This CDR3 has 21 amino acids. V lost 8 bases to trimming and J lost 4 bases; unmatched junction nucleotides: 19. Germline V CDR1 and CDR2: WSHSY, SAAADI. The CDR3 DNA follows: TGCGCCAGCGGAGGACTAGCACCGGGGACTAGCGGGGGGGCTGTCACCGGGGAGCTGTTTTTT. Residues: CASGGLAPGTSGGAVTGELFF.